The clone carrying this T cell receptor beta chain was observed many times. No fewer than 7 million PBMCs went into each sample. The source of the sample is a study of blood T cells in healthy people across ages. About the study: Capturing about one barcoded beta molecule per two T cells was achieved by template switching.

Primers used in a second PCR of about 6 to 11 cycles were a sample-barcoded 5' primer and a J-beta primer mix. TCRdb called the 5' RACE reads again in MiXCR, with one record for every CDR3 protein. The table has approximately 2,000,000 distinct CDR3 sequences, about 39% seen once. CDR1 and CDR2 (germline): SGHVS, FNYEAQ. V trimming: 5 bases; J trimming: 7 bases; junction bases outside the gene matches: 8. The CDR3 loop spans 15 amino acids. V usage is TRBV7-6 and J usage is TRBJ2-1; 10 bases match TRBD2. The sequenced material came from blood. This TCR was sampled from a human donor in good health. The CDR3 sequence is CASSPLAGVMNEQFF. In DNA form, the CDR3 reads TGTGCCAGCAGCCCTCTAGCGGGGGTAATGAATGAGCAGTTCTTC. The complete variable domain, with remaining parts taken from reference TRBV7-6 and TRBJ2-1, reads GAGVSQSPRYKVTKRGQDVALRCDPISGHVSLYWYRQALGQGPEFLTYFNYEAQQDKSGLPNDRFSAERPEGSISTLTIQRTEQRDSAMYRCASSPLAGVMNEQFFGPGTRLTVL.